This T cell receptor beta chain derives from a study of blood T cell repertoires in COVID-19. Whole-study context: The samples span acute and convalescent COVID-19 from the United States, Italy and Spain. T cells, B-cell-depleted T cells, or PBMCs provided the cDNA or gDNA that served as material.

The CDR3 loop spans 14 amino acids. Germline loops: CDR1 ENHRY, CDR2 SYGVKD. With 5 bases clipped from V and 2 bases from J, the junction kept 4 bases outside the gene matches. In the source study's methods: Estimated nucleated cell counts came from reference gene primer amplification. The table came from immunoSEQ multiplex PCR; TCRdb's copy has only in-frame clones and leaves some out. For V, J and clone size, that table is used; D and trimming come from the DNA. The repertoire holds some 140,000 clones, with roughly nine tenths as singletons. The TCR comes from a man aged 50 to 60 with acute or convalescent COVID-19. The sample comprised peripheral blood. This sequence joins TRBV10-3 and TRBJ2-5, with 8 bases fitting TRBD2. CDR3 nucleotides: TGTGCCATCAGTCCCCTAGCGGGTCAAGAGACCCAGTACTTC. As protein: CAISPLAGQETQYF.